The T cell receptor (beta chain) described here comes from a study of T cell responses to AZD1222 COVID-19 vaccine. This table comes from immunoSEQ multiplex PCR, and its TCRdb copy is limited to in-frame clones, with some not included. Among 150,000 to 200,000 clones listed, 85% to 95% were seen once. The CDR3 contains 14 residues. Germline lookup yields CDR1 KGHSH and CDR2 LQKENI. V lost 3 bases and J 1 base, leaving 10 bases between the germline ends. With regard to this clone: The antigen is unknown.

Study-wide findings and caveats: Repertoires in all cases were sampled only once the peak T cell response had passed.

Sequenced here: peripheral blood, sampled on day 0 of AZD1222 vaccination. The clonotype comes from an adult in good health. This rearrangement joins TRBV18 to TRBJ2-7, with D perhaps being TRBD1 or TRBD2 (5 bases each). The CDR3 sequence: CASSPGTVSYEQYF. The CDR3, as DNA: TGTGCCAGCTCACCCGGGACGGTATCCTACGAGCAGTACTTC.